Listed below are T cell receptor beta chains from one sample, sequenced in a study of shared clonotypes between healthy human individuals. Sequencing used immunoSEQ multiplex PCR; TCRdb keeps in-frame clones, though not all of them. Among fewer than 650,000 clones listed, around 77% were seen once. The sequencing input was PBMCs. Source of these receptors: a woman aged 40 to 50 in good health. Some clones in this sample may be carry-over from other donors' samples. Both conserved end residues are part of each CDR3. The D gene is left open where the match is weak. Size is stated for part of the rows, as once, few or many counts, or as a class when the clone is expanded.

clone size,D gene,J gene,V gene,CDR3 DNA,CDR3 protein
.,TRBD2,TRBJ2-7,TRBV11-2,TGTGCCAGCAGCGCATCTAGCGGACCCTACGAGCAGTACTTC,CASSASSGPYEQYF
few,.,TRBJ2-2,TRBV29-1,TGCAGCGTTAGACTAGTTTCCGGGGAGCTGTTTTTT,CSVRLVSGELFF
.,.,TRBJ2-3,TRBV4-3,TGCGCCAGCAGCATAGAACACCGCACAGATACGCAGTGTTTT,CASSIEHRTDTQCF
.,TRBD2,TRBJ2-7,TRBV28,TGTGCCGCGGGGGGGGGAGGGTCCTACGAGCAGTACTTC,CAAGGGGSYEQYF
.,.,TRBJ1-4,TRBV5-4,TGTGCCAGCAGCTTAAGAACTCTGGCAACTAATGAAAAACTGTTTTTT,CASSLRTLATNEKLFF
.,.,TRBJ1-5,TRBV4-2,TGTGCCAGCAGCCAAGATGGGGGTTATCAGCCCCAGCATTTT,CASSQDGGYQPQHF
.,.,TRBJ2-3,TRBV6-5,TGTGCCAGCAGTTTTGCCGGGACAACTAGCACAGATACGCAGTATTTT,CASSFAGTTSTDTQYF
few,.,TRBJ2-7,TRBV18,TGTGCCAGCTCACCGGCGAGCCCCTACGAGCAGTACTTC,CASSPASPYEQYF
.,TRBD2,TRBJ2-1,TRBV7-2,TGTGCCAGCAGCCTCAAGAGCACTAGCGGGAGTAAAAGGTTCAATGAGCAGTTCTTC,CASSLKSTSGSKRFNEQFF
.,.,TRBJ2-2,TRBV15,TGTGCCACCAGCAGAGATCTAGCGAACACCGGGGAGCTGTTTTTT,CATSRDLANTGELFF
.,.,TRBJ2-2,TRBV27,TGTGCCAGCCCCCCTCCCTTGCTAGCGGACAGCACCGGGGAGCTGTTTTTT,CASPPPLLADSTGELFF
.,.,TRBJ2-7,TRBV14,TGTGCCAGCAGTCGAGACCCCTACGAGCAGTACTTC,CASSRDPYEQYF
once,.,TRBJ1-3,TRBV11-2,TGTGCCAGCAGCGCCGACAGAGCTTTCAGCTCTGGAAACACCATATATTTT,CASSADRAFSSGNTIYF
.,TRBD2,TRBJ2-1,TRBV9,TGTGCCAGCAGCAGAGGGACTAGCGGGTACAATGAGCAGTTCTTC,CASSRGTSGYNEQFF
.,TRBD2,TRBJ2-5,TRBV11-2,TGTGCCAGCAGCCTAGGGCCCGGGGGGGAGACCCAGTACTTC,CASSLGPGGETQYF
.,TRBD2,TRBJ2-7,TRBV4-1,TGCGCCAGCAGCCAAGGGGCGGGGGTCAAGCAGTACTTC,CASSQGAGVKQYF
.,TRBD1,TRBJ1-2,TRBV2,TGTGCCAGCAGCCTGACAGGGCCCGATGGCTACACCTTC,CASSLTGPDGYTF
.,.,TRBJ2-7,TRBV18,TGTGCCAGCTCACCACAGGGTGCCTACTACGAGCAGTACTTC,CASSPQGAYYEQYF
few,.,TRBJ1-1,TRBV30,TGTGCCTGGAGCGCAGGGAGGGCTGAAGCTTTCTTT,CAWSAGRAEAFF
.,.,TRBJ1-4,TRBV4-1,TGCGCCAGCAGCCGGGGGATTAATGAAAAACTGTTTTTT,CASSRGINEKLFF
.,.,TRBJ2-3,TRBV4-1,TGCGCCAGCAGCCAACCTCTACTTCGGGGGCCGTCTTGGACAGATACGCAGTATTTT,CASSQPLLRGPSWTDTQYF
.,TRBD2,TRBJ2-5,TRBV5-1,TGCGCCAGCAGCTTGGCTCTAGCGGGAGAGGGGGAGACCCAGTACTTC,CASSLALAGEGETQYF
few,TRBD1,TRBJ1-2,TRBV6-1,TGTGCCAGCAGGAGGGACAGGGCCTATGGCTACACCTTC,CASRRDRAYGYTF
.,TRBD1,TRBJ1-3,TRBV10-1,TGCGCCAGCAACCAGGGGGCTGGAAACACCATATATTTT,CASNQGAGNTIYF
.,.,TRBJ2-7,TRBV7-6,TGTGCCAGCAGCTTAGGTACCGGGTACAACTACGAGCAGTACTTC,CASSLGTGYNYEQYF
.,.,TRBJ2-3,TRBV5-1,TGCGCCAGCAGCTTGGGTGATCGGGGGCATACGCAGTATTTT,CASSLGDRGHTQYF
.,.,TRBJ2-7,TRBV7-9,TGTGCCAGCAGCGCGCAGGGATACGAGCAGTACTTC,CASSAQGYEQYF
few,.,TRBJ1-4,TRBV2,TGTGCCAGCAGACGGGCAGGAGGGGGGGAAAAACTGTTTTTT,CASRRAGGGEKLFF
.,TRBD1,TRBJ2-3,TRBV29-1,TGCAGCGCCCGGGACAGGGGGTCGAGAGATACGCAGTATTTT,CSARDRGSRDTQYF
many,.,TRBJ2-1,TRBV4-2,TGTGCCAGCAGCCAAGAGATGGGGGGCGGGAGGCAGTTCTTC,CASSQEMGGGRQFF
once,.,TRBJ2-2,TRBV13,TGTGCCAGCAGCTTTCATCGGATCCGGGAGTTGGACACCGGGGAGCTGTTTTTT,CASSFHRIRELDTGELFF
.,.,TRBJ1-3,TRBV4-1,TGCGCCAGCAGCCAAGATGCGACAGATGGAAACACCATATATTTT,CASSQDATDGNTIYF
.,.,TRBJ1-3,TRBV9,TGTGCCAGCAGCGCGATACAGGGCGGCTCTGGAAACACCATATATTTT,CASSAIQGGSGNTIYF
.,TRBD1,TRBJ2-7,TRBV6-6,TGTGCCAGCAGTTACCCAGGGACAGCAAGCTCCTACGAGCAGTACTTC,CASSYPGTASSYEQYF
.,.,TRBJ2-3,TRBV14,TGTGCCAGCAGCCAAGTAGATACGCAGTATTTT,CASSQVDTQYF
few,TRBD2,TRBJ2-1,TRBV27,TGTGCCAGCAGTCTTCACCGGGGCGGGAGCGGTGGCAATGAGCAGTTCTTC,CASSLHRGGSGGNEQFF
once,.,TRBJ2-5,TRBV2,TGTGCCAGCAGTGCCGAGTACGGGACCCAGTACTTC,CASSAEYGTQYF
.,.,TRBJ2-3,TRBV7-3,TGTGCCAGCAGCTCTTATCGTACGGCGGATACGCAGTATTTT,CASSSYRTADTQYF
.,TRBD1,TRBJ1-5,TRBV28,TGTGCCAGCCTTCTCCTCGGACAGGGTCGGACTCAGCCCCAGCATTTT,CASLLLGQGRTQPQHF
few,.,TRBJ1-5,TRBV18,TGTGCCAGCTCACCACGGGTTCAGCCCCAGCATTTT,CASSPRVQPQHF
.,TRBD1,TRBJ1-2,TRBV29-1,TGCAGCGTTGGGGGACAGGGTGACTATGGCTACACCTTC,CSVGGQGDYGYTF